These T cell receptor beta chains were read from a single sample in a study of blood T cell repertoires in COVID-19. TCRdb keeps only in-frame clones here, not all; method: immunoSEQ multiplex PCR. The profile shows tens of thousands of clones, 85% of them singletons. Sequencing was carried out using peripheral blood. These receptors came from a man at least 80 years old with acute or convalescent COVID-19. Each CDR3 is given with its conserved first and last residue. Fields, in order: CDR3 protein, J gene, V gene.

CASRFFGWREKLFF | TRBJ1-4 | TRBV5-1
CASSIQTGVNTEAFF | TRBJ1-1 | TRBV7-2
CSVPGLGFTDTQYF | TRBJ2-3 | TRBV29-1
CASSYRGKSGYTF | TRBJ1-2 | TRBV6-5
CASSYDRGLAGESSYNEQFF | TRBJ2-1 | TRBV7-8
CASSWGSPREQFF | TRBJ2-1 | TRBV6-2/TRBV6-3
CSASTGGKETYGYTF | TRBJ1-2 | TRBV20-1
CASSSSVRSGELFF | TRBJ2-2 | TRBV9
CASSQSAGAGEKLFF | TRBJ1-4 | TRBV16
CASSLMASGGGSYEQYF | TRBJ2-7 | TRBV27
CASSLDYHEQYF | TRBJ2-7 | TRBV7-9
CASSPWGQGYTDTQYF | TRBJ2-3 | TRBV18
CASSWTGRAFF | TRBJ1-1 | TRBV12-3/TRBV12-4
CASSQGTLRNEQFF | TRBJ2-1 | TRBV19